Listed here are 10 T cell receptor beta chains from one sample, sequenced in a study of blood T cell repertoires in COVID-19. Profiling relied on immunoSEQ multiplex PCR, and the TCRdb table lists in-frame clones only, not all of them. The sample yields around 260,000 clones, approximately 91% seen once. What was sequenced was peripheral blood. These receptors all stem from a woman under 40 with COVID-19, enrolled during active disease.

This chain joins TRBV11-2 and TRBJ1-2; D uncertain. The CDR3 has 15 amino acids. CDR1 and CDR2 from the germline V gene are SGHAT and FQNNGV. Trimming took off 2 bases at V and 0 bases at J, with 10 bases between the two ends. CDR3 sequence: CASSLSSQTNYGYTF. CDR3 bases: TGTGCCAGCAGCTTATCGTCACAGACTAACTATGGCTACACCTTC.

This clone was picked up one time. The chain combines TRBV18 with TRBJ1-4; no definite D call. The germline CDR1 and CDR2 sequences are KGHSH and LQKENI. CDR3 length: 15 residues. Trimming shortened V by 4 bases and J by 8 bases, and 17 bases separated the two germline ends. The CDR3: CASSLLVSSWEKLFF. Here the CDR3 DNA reads TGTGCCAGCTCACTTCTTGTTAGCTCATGGGAAAAACTGTTTTTT.

This clone has only a few counts. The chain links TRBV19 to TRBJ2-5; TRBD1 aligns across 8 bases. CDR3 size: 13 residues. V shed 4 bases and J 5 bases; nucleotides not matched to a gene: 3. Looked up from germline, CDR1 is LNHDA and CDR2 is SQIVND (reference sequence). The CDR3, as DNA: TGTGCCAGTAGTAGCACAGGGGGGGAGACCCAGTACTTC. Its translation: CASSSTGGETQYF.

The rearrangement joins TRBV6-5 to TRBJ2-7; TRBD2 matches 8 bases. The ends lost 6 bases at V and 0 bases at J; junction bases unmatched: 4. CDR3 size: 14 residues. Germline lookup yields CDR1 MNHEY and CDR2 SVGAGI. Here the CDR3 reads CASRDGGASYEQYF. CDR3 nucleotides: TGTGCCAGCAGGGACGGGGGGGCCTCCTACGAGCAGTACTTC.

The genes are TRBV21-1 and TRBJ1-2. TRBV21-1 is a known pseudogene. The CDR3 runs to 14 residues. The CDR3 DNA reads as TGTGCCAGCAGCGTCAGGAGGGGACGGTGCGGCTACACCTTC. It translates to CASSVRRGRCGYTF.

Of note for this clone: The identical CDR3 is also encoded by other nucleotide sequences in the sample. The rearrangement joins TRBV19 to TRBJ1-1; 8 bases fit TRBD1. This CDR3 comprises 13 residues. V shed 8 bases and J 5 bases; nucleotides not matched to a gene: 7. Germline V CDR1 and CDR2: LNHDA, SQIVND (reference sequence). The CDR3 bases are TGTGCCAGTTCCACAGGGGGGGGGACTGAAGCTTTCTTT. Residues: CASSTGGGTEAFF.

The chain combines TRBV6-1 with TRBJ2-2, with 9 bases matching TRBD1. With V trimmed by 10 bases and J by 4 bases, 7 bases remained unmatched. Germline CDR1 and CDR2: MNHNS and SASEGT. The CDR3 length is 14 residues. As DNA, the CDR3 is TGTGCCACCTGGGACAGGGCCTCCACCGGGGAGCTGTTTTTT. The encoded protein is CATWDRASTGELFF.

The V call is TRBV6-5, the J call TRBJ1-3; 7 nucleotides line up with TRBD1. The trim removed 4 bases at V and 4 bases at J, leaving 4 bases unmatched. The V gene's germline CDR1 is MNHEY and CDR2 SVGAGI. This CDR3 spans 14 amino acids. CDR3 sequence reads: CASSSTGFGNTIYF. Here the CDR3 DNA reads TGTGCCAGCAGTTCGACAGGGTTCGGAAACACCATATATTTT.

V gene TRBV29-1 combines with J gene TRBJ1-3, with D perhaps TRBD1 (6 bases). Trimming cost V 4 bases and J 0 bases, with 7 bases left between them. This CDR3 comprises 13 residues. Germline loops: CDR1 SQVTM, CDR2 ANQGSEA. The CDR3 sequence: CSVGGGSGNTIYF. CDR3 coding DNA: TGCAGCGTTGGAGGGGGCTCTGGAAACACCATATATTTT.

The gene calls are TRBV13 and TRBJ2-7, with 10 bases that match TRBD2. The V gene end was trimmed by 0 bases and the J gene end by 5 bases; junction bases not matched to a gene: 4. CDR3 length: 15 residues. CDR1 is PRHDT and CDR2 is FYEKMQ in the germline V gene (reference sequence). This chain's CDR3 is CASSLGAGGPHEQYF. The DNA for the CDR3 is TGTGCCAGCAGCTTAGGAGCGGGAGGGCCTCACGAGCAGTACTTC.